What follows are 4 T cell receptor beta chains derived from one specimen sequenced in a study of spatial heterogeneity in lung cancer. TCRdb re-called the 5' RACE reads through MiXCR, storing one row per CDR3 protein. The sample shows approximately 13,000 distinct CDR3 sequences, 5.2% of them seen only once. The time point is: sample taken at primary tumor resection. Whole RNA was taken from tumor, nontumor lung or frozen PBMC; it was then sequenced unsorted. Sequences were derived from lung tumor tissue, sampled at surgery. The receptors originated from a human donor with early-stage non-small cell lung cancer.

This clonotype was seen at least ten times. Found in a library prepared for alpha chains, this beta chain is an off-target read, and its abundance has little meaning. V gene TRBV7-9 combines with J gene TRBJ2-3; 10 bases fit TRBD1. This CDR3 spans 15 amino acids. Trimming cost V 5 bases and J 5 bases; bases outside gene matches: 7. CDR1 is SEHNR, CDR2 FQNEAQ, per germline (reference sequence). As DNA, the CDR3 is TGTGCCAGCAGCCCAGGGACAGGGGCATTAGATACGCAGTATTTT. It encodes CASSPGTGALDTQYF. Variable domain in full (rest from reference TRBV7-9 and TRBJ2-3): DTGVSQNPRHKITKRGQNVTFRCDPISEHNRLYWYRQTLGQGPEFLTYFQNEAQLEKSRLLSDRFSAERPKGSFSTLEIQRTEQGDSAMYLCASSPGTGALDTQYFGPGTRLTVL.

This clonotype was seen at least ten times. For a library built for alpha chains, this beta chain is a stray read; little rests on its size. CDR3 protein: CASSESRTAMNTEAFF. In nucleotides, the CDR3 is TGCGCCAGCAGCGAGTCCCGGACAGCTATGAACACTGAAGCTTTCTTT. The genes are TRBV5-1 and TRBJ1-1, with D perhaps TRBD1 (6 bases). Germline loops: CDR1 SGHRS, CDR2 YFSETQ. Between the trimmed V and J ends, which lost 4 bases and 0 bases, there was a span of 16 bases. This CDR3 spans 16 amino acids.

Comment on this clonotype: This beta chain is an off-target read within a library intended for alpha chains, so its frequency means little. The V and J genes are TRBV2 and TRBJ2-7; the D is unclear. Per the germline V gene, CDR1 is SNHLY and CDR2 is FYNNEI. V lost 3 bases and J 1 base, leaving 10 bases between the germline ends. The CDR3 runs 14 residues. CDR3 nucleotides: TGTGCCAGCAGTGAGGTACAGATGTCCTACGAGCAGTACTTC. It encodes CASSEVQMSYEQYF.

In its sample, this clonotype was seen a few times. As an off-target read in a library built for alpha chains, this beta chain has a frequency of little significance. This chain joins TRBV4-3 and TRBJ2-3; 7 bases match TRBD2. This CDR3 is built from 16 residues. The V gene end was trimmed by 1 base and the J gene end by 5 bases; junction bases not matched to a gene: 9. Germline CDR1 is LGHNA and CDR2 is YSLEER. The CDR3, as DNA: TGCGCCAGCAGCCAAGGAACTCCGGGGGGTATAGATACGCAGTATTTT. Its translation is CASSQGTPGGIDTQYF.